A single sample gave rise to the 3 T cell receptor beta chains below, sequenced in a study of blood T cell repertoires in COVID-19. The method was immunoSEQ multiplex PCR; TCRdb's version includes in-frame clones alone and lacks a portion of them. Of under 150,000 clones in the sample, about 87% were seen once. Sequencing input: PBMCs or T cells enriched from blood (not recorded which). The receptors here all came from a man aged 45 to 65 in a cohort exposed to, infected with or recovered from COVID-19 (not recorded which).

CDR3 loop: CASSQARTGDPIYGYTF. In DNA, the CDR3 is TGTGCCAGCAGCCAAGCTCGAACAGGCGATCCCATCTATGGCTACACCTTC. This rearrangement joins TRBV14 to TRBJ1-2, with D possibly being TRBD1 (5 bases). CDR3 size: 17 residues. Trimming pared 1 base from V and 4 bases from J, leaving 19 bases between. Germline CDR1 is SGHDN and CDR2 is FVKESK.

The table lists this clone with a few counts. This chain links TRBV6-5 with TRBJ1-2, with D possibly TRBD1 on 5 matching bases. V lost 6 bases and J 0 bases, leaving 11 bases between the germline ends. The CDR3 is made up of 14 amino acids. Germline V gene lookup returns CDR1 MNHEY and CDR2 SVGAGI. The chain's CDR3 is CASSRDWANYGYTF. The DNA for the CDR3 is TGTGCCAGCAGCCGGGACTGGGCTAACTATGGCTACACCTTC.

The V gene is TRBV30, the J gene TRBJ1-5; 9 positions match TRBD1. This CDR3 spans 15 amino acids. The germline gives CDR1 GTSNPN, CDR2 SVGIG (reference sequence). The V gene end was trimmed by 4 bases and the J gene end by 6 bases; junction bases not matched to a gene: 10. The CDR3 loop is CAWTDRTGVSQPQHF. CDR3 sequence (DNA): TGTGCCTGGACCGACCGGACAGGGGTTAGTCAGCCCCAGCATTTT.